The sequence of this T cell receptor beta chain was determined in a study of blood T cell repertoires in COVID-19. At the level of the study: Researchers got acute and convalescent COVID-19 samples from the United States, Italy and Spain. The analysed material was cDNA or gDNA that came from T cells, B-cell-depleted T cells, or PBMCs.

Authors' analysis steps: Reference gene primer amplification gave nucleated cell count estimates. The repertoire was sequenced with immunoSEQ multiplex PCR; TCRdb's copy has only in-frame clones and lacks some. From that table come the V and J calls and clone size; the DNA was used to work out D and trimming. Seen here are about 68,000 clones, around nine tenths observed once, and the top ten hold about 7%. A remark on this clone: Its ends do not fully match the called genes, so a read error is possible.

This receptor was identified in a man aged 50 or older with active COVID-19. Material: peripheral blood.

The CDR3 nucleotides are TGTGCCAGCTCACCGTACGGCGTAACGAGCGGGGGTCTCTTC. The encoded protein is CASSPYGVTSGGLF. The chain employs TRBV18 and TRBJ2-1; TRBD2 agrees at 8 bases. The length of the CDR3 is 14 residues. The germline CDR1 and CDR2 sequences are KGHSH and LQKENI.